Following are 19 T cell receptor beta chains from one sample sequenced in a study of cytomegalovirus exposure and HLA in healthy donors. The assay was immunoSEQ multiplex PCR, and TCRdb's table has in-frame clones only and misses some. Of approximately 200,000 clones in the sample, 84% were seen once. Sequencing used PBMCs. These receptors were collected from a man in his late teens or twenties in good health and CMV-seropositive.

The chain is built from TRBV4-1 and TRBJ2-5; the match to TRBD1 covers 7 bases. Germline loops: CDR1 MGHRA, CDR2 YSYEKL. This CDR3 region has 14 residues. With V trimmed by 4 bases and J by 3 bases, 5 bases remained unmatched. The CDR3 DNA follows: TGCGCCAGCAGCCCCCGGGACAGTAAAGAGACCCAGTACTTC. Translation gives CASSPRDSKETQYF.

The rearrangement joins TRBV5-1 to TRBJ1-1; a weak D match, TRBD1 (6 bases). Germline CDR1 and CDR2: SGHRS and YFSETQ. The V gene lost 0 bases and the J gene lost 4 bases, with 16 bases spanning the gap. The CDR3 is 16 amino acids. The CDR3 loop is CASSLAGPGVSTEAFF. As DNA, the CDR3 is TGCGCCAGCAGCTTGGCCGGTCCAGGGGTGAGCACTGAAGCTTTCTTT. Looking up the rest from reference TRBV5-1 and TRBJ1-1 gives the full variable domain: KAGVTQTPRYLIKTRGQQVTLSCSPISGHRSVSWYQQTPGQGLQFLFEYFSETQRNKGNFPGRFSGRQFSNSRSEMNVSTLELGDSALYLCASSLAGPGVSTEAFFGQGTRLTVV.

This chain uses TRBV5-6 with TRBJ2-2; 11 bases are shared with TRBD2. Germline V gene lookup returns CDR1 SGHDT and CDR2 YYEEEE. The CDR3 sequence is 18 residues long. After removal of 4 bases from V and 6 bases from J, the junction contained 14 bases not matched to a gene. The CDR3 region is CASSIIPGLAARAGELFF. For the CDR3, the DNA is TGTGCCAGCAGCATAATACCGGGACTAGCGGCACGGGCCGGGGAGCTGTTTTTT.

This rearrangement joins TRBV6-5 to TRBJ2-1; TRBD2 agrees at 9 bases. The CDR3 length is 16 residues. Germline CDR1 MNHEY, CDR2 SVGAGI. J lost 4 bases, V lost 0 bases, and 4 bases had no gene match. CDR3 protein: CASSYSPSGTYNEQFF. The CDR3 DNA follows: TGTGCCAGCAGTTACTCACCTAGCGGGACTTACAATGAGCAGTTCTTC.

This clone was observed once. The chain links TRBV6-5 to TRBJ2-2, with a tentative D call TRBD1 (7 bases). The CDR3 consists of 14 residues. Germline V gene data show CDR1 as MNHEY and CDR2 as SVGAGI. Trimming stripped 2 bases from V and 5 bases from J, with 9 bases between. The CDR3 protein is CASSYAGGTGELFF. The DNA for the CDR3 is TGTGCCAGCAGTTACGCAGGGGGGACCGGGGAGCTGTTTTTT.

The table lists this clone with a few counts. The V call is TRBV18, the J call TRBJ2-7, with D perhaps TRBD2 (5 bases). Germline CDR1 KGHSH, CDR2 LQKENI. Trimming pared 3 bases from V and 7 bases from J, leaving 19 bases between. The CDR3 is made up of 15 amino acids. In nucleotides, the CDR3 is TGTGCCAGCTCACCCCCGGAAACGGGATCGGGTGAGCAGTACTTC. This gives the protein CASSPPETGSGEQYF.

This clone came up a few times. The CDR3 DNA reads TGTGCCAGTAGCCAGAGTGCAGGAAATCAGCCCCAGCATTTT. It codes for CASSQSAGNQPQHF. The J gene is TRBJ1-5, the V gene TRBV19; D is undetermined. The germline CDR1 and CDR2 sequences are LNHDA and SQIVND (reference sequence). V was trimmed by 6 bases and J by 4 bases, leaving 13 bases between them. This CDR3 region has 14 residues.

This rearrangement joins TRBV28 to TRBJ1-2; D might be TRBD1 (5 bases). Germline-derived CDR1 and CDR2 are MDHEN and SYDVKM. The CDR3 runs to 15 residues. V shed 3 bases and J shed 4 bases, with 15 bases lying between them. This chain's CDR3 is CASSLVPQGVYGYTF. In DNA form, the CDR3 reads TGTGCCAGCAGTTTGGTCCCCCAGGGTGTCTATGGCTACACCTTC.

This clone was seen only once. J is TRBJ2-1 and V is TRBV7-9; TRBD2 matches at 13 bases. CDR3 size: 16 residues. CDR1 SEHNR and CDR2 FQNEAQ come from the germline V gene (reference sequence). V was pared by 5 bases and J by 7 bases, with 8 bases of the junction left unmatched. The CDR3 region has the DNA TGTGCCAGCAGCCCTTGGACTAGCGGGAGATTTAATGAGCAGTTCTTC. Amino acid sequence: CASSPWTSGRFNEQFF.

The chain combines TRBV7-8 with TRBJ2-1, with D tentatively TRBD1 (6 bases). The ends were cut back, 0 bases at V and 9 bases at J, with 15 bases in the middle. This CDR3 contains 15 residues. The germline gives CDR1 SGHVS, CDR2 FQNEAQ. The CDR3 DNA follows: TGTGCCAGCAGCTTAGCGGGGGCAGCCCGGAGTGAGCAGTTCTTC. Amino acid sequence: CASSLAGAARSEQFF.

The chain combines TRBV15 with TRBJ2-1; 8 nucleotides agree with TRBD2. Trimming took 3 bases from V and 4 from J; bases not matched to a gene: 20. Germline CDR1 and CDR2: LNHNV and YYDKDF (reference sequence). The length of the CDR3 is 20 residues. The DNA of the CDR3 is TGTGCCACCAGCAGCATCACCAGAGGTGGGTCGGGGGGGATTTACAATGAGCAGTTCTTC. This codes for CATSSITRGGSGGIYNEQFF.

This clone was observed a handful of times. This chain connects TRBV9 to TRBJ1-1; maybe TRBD1 (5 bases). The CDR3 is 14 residues long. In germline, CDR1 is SGDLS, CDR2 YYNGEE. V was shortened by 4 bases and J by 4 bases, with 14 bases between the two germline ends. This CDR3 reads CASSRAGGGTEAFF. CDR3 nucleotide sequence: TGTGCCAGCAGCCGTGCGGGGGGAGGCACTGAAGCTTTCTTT.

The V gene is TRBV18, the J gene TRBJ2-1; D possibly corresponds to TRBD2 (6 bases). The CDR3 is 13 residues long. Per germline, CDR1 KGHSH and CDR2 LQKENI. V lost 5 bases and J lost 5, with 10 bases in between. The chain's CDR3 is CASSAGLDNEQFF. Written as DNA, the CDR3 is TGTGCCAGCTCAGCGGGACTGGACAATGAGCAGTTCTTC.

The V call is TRBV9, the J call TRBJ2-1; 11 nucleotides align to TRBD2. Germline trimming cut 0 bases from V and 9 bases from J; bases unmatched to any gene: 11. The CDR3 consists of 17 residues. Per the germline V gene, CDR1 is SGDLS and CDR2 is YYNGEE. This CDR3 is CASSVEPLSGRVPEQFF. The CDR3 region has the DNA TGTGCCAGCAGCGTAGAACCCCTTAGCGGGAGGGTTCCTGAGCAGTTCTTC.

This clone was observed once. Here the CDR3 reads CASSLGGLADTGELFF. In DNA, the CDR3 is TGTGCCAGCAGCTTGGGGGGACTAGCGGACACCGGGGAGCTGTTTTTT. This sequence joins TRBV5-4 and TRBJ2-2; 11 nucleotides line up with TRBD2. With 0 bases clipped from V and 3 bases from J, the junction kept 1 base outside the gene matches. This CDR3 has 16 residues. From germline, CDR1 is SGHNT and CDR2 YYREEE (reference sequence). Using reference TRBV5-4 and TRBJ2-2 for the parts outside the CDR3, the full variable domain is ETGVTQSPTHLIKTRGQQVTLRCSSQSGHNTVSWYQQALGQGPQFIFQYYREEENGRGNFPPRFSGLQFPNYSSELNVNALELDDSALYLCASSLGGLADTGELFFGEGSRLTVL.

V gene TRBV28 combines with J gene TRBJ1-2, with a tentative D call TRBD1 (5 bases). V lost 6 bases and J lost 12, with 23 bases in between. Germline assignment: CDR1 MDHEN and CDR2 SYDVKM. The CDR3 runs 14 residues. The CDR3 bases are TGTGCCAGCAGACCATCCGGGTCCTCAAGGGGCCACACCTTC. It codes for CASRPSGSSRGHTF.

This clone has more than one count but fewer than ten. The chain is built from TRBV7-9 and TRBJ2-7; tentatively, D is TRBD1 (8 bases). The germline V gene encodes CDR1 SEHNR and CDR2 FQNEAQ (reference sequence). The V and J ends lost 8 bases and 5 bases respectively, with 25 bases between them. The CDR3 length is 16 residues. As DNA, the CDR3 is TGTGCCAGCTCCCTTCCAGGGGGCGGGAGTGTACACGAGCAGTACTTC. Translated, it gives CASSLPGGGSVHEQYF.

This clone was recorded once. The chain uses TRBV2 and TRBJ2-7; weak D call: TRBD2 (5 bases). Per the germline V gene, CDR1 is SNHLY and CDR2 is FYNNEI. V gave up 7 bases and J gave up 7 bases, with 11 bases separating them. CDR3 length: 11 amino acids. The CDR3 DNA is TGTGCCAGCACCACCTCGGGGGAGCAGTACTTC. Its translation is CASTTSGEQYF.

The rearrangement joins TRBV7-8 to TRBJ2-7; 7 bases match TRBD2. The CDR3 is 13 amino acids. Germline CDR1 is SGHVS and CDR2 is FQNEAQ. The J segment lost 4 bases and the V segment lost 1 base, leaving 1 base of the junction unmatched. CDR3 bases: TGTGCCAGCAGCTTAGGGGAGGGGTACGAGCAGTACTTC. Translating gives CASSLGEGYEQYF.